A single sample gave rise to the 20 T cell receptor beta chains below, sequenced in a study of cytomegalovirus exposure and HLA in healthy donors. The PCR had 60 Vbeta and 13 Jbeta primers. Here immunoSEQ multiplex PCR was the method, and the copy in TCRdb shows in-frame clones only, minus some. The table shows about 120,000 clones, with roughly four fifths occurring only once. Sequencing was done on a sample of PBMCs. These receptor sequences come from a young woman in good health and CMV-seronegative.

The chain couples TRBV29-1 to TRBJ1-2; weak D call: TRBD1 (6 bases). With 6 bases removed from V and 7 bases from J, the gap between germline ends came to 18 bases. Germline lookup yields CDR1 SQVTM and CDR2 ANQGSEA. The CDR3 loop spans 13 amino acids. The CDR3 nucleotides read TGCAGCGTGTTCACAGGGAGAAATCTTGGCTACACCTTC. Its translation is CSVFTGRNLGYTF.

The chain employs TRBV19 and TRBJ2-3, with D perhaps TRBD2 (6 bases). This CDR3 is built from 14 residues. The V end was cut by 5 bases, the J end by 2 bases, with 11 bases between. Germline-derived CDR1 and CDR2 are LNHDA and SQIVND (reference sequence). In DNA form, the CDR3 reads TGTGCCAGTAGTGCGGGGCCCGCCACAGATACGCAGTATTTT. Residues: CASSAGPATDTQYF. The variable domain in full, completed from reference TRBV19 and TRBJ2-3, reads DGGITQSPKYLFRKEGQNVTLSCEQNLNHDAMYWYRQDPGQGLRLIYYSQIVNDFQKGDIAEGYSVSREKKESFPLTVTSAQKNPTAFYLCASSAGPATDTQYFGPGTRLTVL.

This chain links TRBV9 with TRBJ2-5, with TRBD1 identical over 9 bases. The germline CDR1 and CDR2 sequences are SGDLS and YYNGEE. The trim removed 4 bases at V and 0 bases at J, leaving 10 bases unmatched. The CDR3 totals 17 residues. CDR3 sequence (DNA): TGTGCCAGCAGCAGAGGGACAGGGCCGTCTTACCAAGAGACCCAGTACTTC. Protein product: CASSRGTGPSYQETQYF.

This clone came up once. The genes are TRBV27 and TRBJ1-2, with D maybe TRBD1 (5 bases). Germline assignment: CDR1 MNHEY and CDR2 SMNVEV (reference sequence). V dropped 5 bases and J dropped 7 bases, with 14 bases sitting between them. The CDR3 extends over 13 amino acids. The CDR3: CASSRGTLGGYTF. For the CDR3, the DNA is TGTGCCAGCAGTAGGGGCACTCTCGGTGGCTACACCTTC.

The chain links TRBV29-1 to TRBJ2-5; TRBD2 might be the D (6 bases). Trimming left V 8 bases short and J 3 bases short, with 13 bases between. The CDR3 extends over 12 amino acids. Per the germline V gene, CDR1 is SQVTM and CDR2 is ANQGSEA. CDR3 loop: CSMGLLKETQYF. Here the CDR3 DNA reads TGCAGCATGGGACTGCTGAAAGAGACCCAGTACTTC. Full variable domain (missing parts from reference TRBV29-1 and TRBJ2-5): SAVISQKPSRDICQRGTSLTIQCQVDSQVTMMFWYRQQPGQSLTLIATANQGSEATYESGFVIDKFPISRPNLTFSTLTVSNMSPEDSSIYLCSMGLLKETQYFGPGTRLLVL.

The chain employs TRBV6-5 and TRBJ2-3; 9 bases are a match to TRBD1. Germline V gene sequence: CDR1 MNHEY, CDR2 SVGAGI. Trimming at V came to 8 bases and at J to 3 bases, leaving 9 bases not matched to a gene. This CDR3 spans 15 amino acids. CDR3 sequence: CASGFATGGTDTQYF. CDR3 nucleotides: TGTGCCAGCGGATTTGCGACAGGGGGGACAGATACGCAGTATTTT.

This chain connects TRBV18 to TRBJ2-3, with 10 bases aligning to TRBD2. Germline V gene data show CDR1 as KGHSH and CDR2 as LQKENI. V dropped 6 bases and J dropped 3; count of bases not matched to a gene: 6. The CDR3 totals 15 residues. The CDR3 here is CASSPSGGATDTQYF. CDR3 DNA sequence: TGTGCCAGCTCCCCGAGCGGGGGGGCAACAGATACGCAGTATTTT. The variable domain in full, completed from reference TRBV18 and TRBJ2-3, reads NAGVMQNPRHLVRRRGQEARLRCSPMKGHSHVYWYRQLPEEGLKFMVYLQKENIIDESGMPKERFSAEFPKEGPSILRIQQVVRGDSAAYFCASSPSGGATDTQYFGPGTRLTVL.

This clone showed up just a few times. The chain employs TRBV6-1 and TRBJ1-4; perhaps TRBD1 as D (6 bases). The CDR3 consists of 17 residues. CDR1 and CDR2 from the germline V gene are MNHNS and SASEGT. V shed 4 bases and J shed 0 bases, with 15 bases lying between them. DNA of the CDR3: TGTGCCAGCAGTGGTTTGGGGGCCCAGGCAACTAATGAAAAACTGTTTTTT. Protein: CASSGLGAQATNEKLFF.

The chain links TRBV2 to TRBJ2-1, with TRBD1 matching over 8 bases. Losses at the gene ends were 11 bases for V and 8 bases for J; bases not matched to a gene: 11. The CDR3 spans 13 residues. The germline CDR1 and CDR2 sequences are SNHLY and FYNNEI. The CDR3 DNA follows: TGTGCCCCCCAGGGGGACAGGCGCGATGAGCAGTTCTTC. Translated, it gives CAPQGDRRDEQFF.

This clone occurred a few times. The V call is TRBV19, the J call TRBJ2-7; 8 bases are a match to TRBD2. This CDR3 has 16 amino acids. CDR1 LNHDA and CDR2 SQIVND come from the germline V gene (reference sequence). V trimming: 1 base; J trimming: 4 bases; junction bases outside the gene matches: 9. The CDR3 here is CASSIGLLADLYEQYF. CDR3 coding DNA: TGTGCCAGTAGTATAGGTCTACTAGCGGACCTTTACGAGCAGTACTTC.

V and J are TRBV28 and TRBJ2-5; D is perhaps TRBD1 (6 bases). Germline CDR1 is MDHEN and CDR2 is SYDVKM. V was cut by 7 bases and J by 1 base, with 13 bases left in between. The CDR3 length is 14 residues. The CDR3 DNA is TGTGCCAGCACCCCTCGACAGGCCCAAGAGACCCAGTACTTC. This codes for CASTPRQAQETQYF. Complete variable domain (other parts from reference TRBV28 and TRBJ2-5): DVKVTQSSRYLVKRTGEKVFLECVQDMDHENMFWYRQDPGLGLRLIYFSYDVKMKEKGDIPEGYSVSREKKERFSLILESASTNQTSMYLCASTPRQAQETQYFGPGTRLLVL.

As DNA, the CDR3 is TGCGCCAGCAGCAGCGACGGCCACTCTGGAAACACCATATATTTT. Its translation: CASSSDGHSGNTIYF. This chain connects TRBV5-1 to TRBJ1-3; no reliable D call. The ends were cut back, 4 bases at V and 0 bases at J, with 11 bases in the middle. The CDR3 is made up of 15 amino acids. Germline-derived CDR1 and CDR2 are SGHRS and YFSETQ.

V is TRBV9 and J is TRBJ2-1, with 10 bases aligning to TRBD1. Trimming took 4 bases from V and 5 from J; bases not matched to a gene: 9. The CDR3 runs 16 residues. From germline, CDR1 is SGDLS and CDR2 YYNGEE. The CDR3 DNA reads as TGTGCCAGCAGCACCCCCCGGGACAGGGGCCACAATGAGCAGTTCTTC. Encoded protein: CASSTPRDRGHNEQFF.

This chain links TRBV5-1 with TRBJ2-3; D is perhaps TRBD1 (6 bases). The ends were cut back, 4 bases at V and 2 bases at J, with 14 bases in the middle. The CDR3 has 15 amino acids. From germline, CDR1 is SGHRS and CDR2 YFSETQ. CDR3 sequence: CASSRARGNTDTQYF. In nucleotides, the CDR3 is TGCGCCAGCAGCCGGGCGAGGGGGAACACAGATACGCAGTATTTT. Looking up the rest from reference TRBV5-1 and TRBJ2-3 gives the full variable domain: KAGVTQTPRYLIKTRGQQVTLSCSPISGHRSVSWYQQTPGQGLQFLFEYFSETQRNKGNFPGRFSGRQFSNSRSEMNVSTLELGDSALYLCASSRARGNTDTQYFGPGTRLTVL.

This chain connects TRBV11-3 to TRBJ1-1; D is undetermined. CDR1 is SGHNT, CDR2 YENEEA, per germline. The CDR3 covers 13 residues. V lost 1 base, J lost 5 bases, and 8 bases lay in between. Here the CDR3 DNA reads TGTGCCAGCAGCTTAGTATTCGAGACTGAAGCTTTCTTT. It translates to CASSLVFETEAFF. The variable domain in full, with the rest retrieved from reference TRBV11-3 and TRBJ1-1, is EAGVVQSPRYKIIEKKQPVAFWCNPISGHNTLYWYLQNLGQGPELLIRYENEEAVDDSQLPKDRFSAERLKGVDSTLKIQPAELGDSAVYLCASSLVFETEAFFGQGTRLTVV.

The chain joins TRBV5-1 to TRBJ2-5; the match to TRBD1 covers 8 bases. This CDR3 has 14 residues. Trimming took 2 bases from V and 5 from J; bases not matched to a gene: 5. Germline V gene sequence: CDR1 SGHRS, CDR2 YFSETQ. CDR3 amino acids: CASSLQGVGETQYF. The CDR3 DNA follows: TGCGCCAGCAGCTTACAGGGGGTCGGGGAGACCCAGTACTTC.

The chain joins TRBV25-1 to TRBJ2-7; TRBD1 might be the D (5 bases). V dropped 4 bases and J dropped 7 bases, with 17 bases sitting between them. Looked up from germline, CDR1 is MGHDK and CDR2 is SYGVNS. The CDR3 consists of 14 residues. The CDR3 coding sequence is TGTGCCAGCAGTGGGAATCAGGGTTCAGGGGAGCAGTACGTC. It specifies CASSGNQGSGEQYV.

The V gene is TRBV7-9, the J gene TRBJ1-5; D gene uncertain. V lost 5 bases and J lost 5, with 10 bases in between. Germline V lookup: CDR1 SEHNR, CDR2 FQNEAQ (reference sequence). The CDR3 runs to 13 residues. The CDR3 sequence is CASSPGVDQPQHF. Here the CDR3 DNA reads TGTGCCAGCAGCCCGGGAGTCGATCAGCCCCAGCATTTT.

The rearrangement links TRBV5-6 to TRBJ2-3; 7 bases agree with TRBD1. Germline CDR1 is SGHDT and CDR2 is YYEEEE. The CDR3 contains 11 residues. The V segment lost 2 bases and the J segment 9 bases; nucleotides outside the gene matches: 0. The CDR3: CASSLQGTQYF. For the CDR3, the DNA is TGTGCCAGCAGCTTACAGGGGACGCAGTATTTT.

The rearrangement joins TRBV6-1 to TRBJ2-7, with 7 bases aligning to TRBD1. V was clipped by 4 bases and J by 4 bases; unmatched bases: 4. CDR1 and CDR2 from the germline V gene are MNHNS and SASEGT. The CDR3 spans 13 residues. In nucleotides, the CDR3 is TGTGCCAGCAGTGTGGGGACAGAATACGAGCAGTACGTC. Translation gives CASSVGTEYEQYV.